Each of the 9 T cell receptor beta chains below was sequenced from the same sample in a study of cytomegalovirus exposure and HLA in healthy donors. PCR involved 60 Vbeta and 13 Jbeta primers. Sequencing used immunoSEQ multiplex PCR; TCRdb keeps in-frame clones, though not all of them. Of roughly 120,000 clones in the sample, 84% were seen once. Sequences were obtained from PBMCs. Receptors were obtained from a woman between 18 and 29 years old in good health and CMV-seropositive.

This sequence joins TRBV27 and TRBJ2-1; a possible D gene is TRBD1 (5 bases). In germline, CDR1 is MNHEY, CDR2 SMNVEV (reference sequence). The V end lost 7 bases, the J end lost 5 bases, and 15 bases lay between the germline ends. The CDR3 has 14 amino acids. The CDR3 reads CASTSGAGHNEQFF. The CDR3 DNA sequence: TGTGCCAGCACCTCTGGGGCAGGGCACAATGAGCAGTTCTTC.

This clone was seen more than once but under ten times. The chain combines TRBV9 with TRBJ1-1; 7 nucleotides align to TRBD1. CDR3 length: 15 residues. Germline CDR1 is SGDLS and CDR2 is YYNGEE. Trimming at V came to 0 bases and at J to 4 bases, leaving 6 bases not matched to a gene. The CDR3 DNA reads as TGTGCCAGCAGCGTAGATGGAGGGGGCGGCACTGAAGCTTTCTTT. Translation gives CASSVDGGGGTEAFF.

The chain carries TRBV15 and TRBJ2-7; no definite D call. V lost 1 base and J 2 bases, leaving 6 bases between the germline ends. Looked up from germline, CDR1 is LNHNV and CDR2 is YYDKDF (reference sequence). CDR3 length: 13 residues. This CDR3 reads CATSRGQTYEQYF. CDR3 nucleotide sequence: TGTGCCACCAGCAGAGGGCAGACCTACGAGCAGTACTTC. Looking up the rest from reference TRBV15 and TRBJ2-7 gives the full variable domain: DAMVIQNPRYQVTQFGKPVTLSCSQTLNHNVMYWYQQKSSQAPKLLFHYYDKDFNNEADTPDNFQSRRPNTSFCFLDIRSPGLGDTAMYLCATSRGQTYEQYFGPGTRLTVT.

This clone was detected only once. The V call is TRBV9, the J call TRBJ1-1; D is uncertain. Germline CDR1 SGDLS, CDR2 YYNGEE. Trimming shortened V by 0 bases and J by 6 bases, and 6 bases separated the two germline ends. The CDR3 contains 12 residues. This CDR3 is CASSVDGSEAFF. The CDR3 bases are TGTGCCAGCAGCGTAGACGGGTCTGAAGCTTTCTTT. Together with reference TRBV9 and TRBJ1-1, the CDR3 gives the full variable domain: DSGVTQTPKHLITATGQRVTLRCSPRSGDLSVYWYQQSLDQGLQFLIQYYNGEERAKGNILERFSAQQFPDLHSELNLSSLELGDSALYFCASSVDGSEAFFGQGTRLTVV.

This clone was counted a single time. The CDR3 nucleotides read TGTGCCAGCAGCTTAGGGGGGGGGACTAGACGGCCGGATACGCAGTATTTT. Protein product: CASSLGGGTRRPDTQYF. V is TRBV7-3 and J is TRBJ2-3, with 8 bases identical to TRBD2. Unmatched junction bases numbered 13, after V lost 2 bases and J lost 6 bases. Germline CDR1 is SGHTA and CDR2 is FQGTGA. The CDR3 has 17 residues.

The V call is TRBV29-1, the J call TRBJ1-5; unclear D gene. The germline CDR1 and CDR2 sequences are SQVTM and ANQGSEA. Trimming took off 7 bases at V and 0 bases at J, with 13 bases between the two ends. The CDR3 sequence is 14 residues long. CDR3 coding DNA: TGCAGCGCCGTGACTGAAGATAGCAATCAGCCCCAGCATTTT. This sequence encodes CSAVTEDSNQPQHF.

The chain is built from TRBV19 and TRBJ1-4, with D maybe TRBD1 (6 bases). CDR1 LNHDA and CDR2 SQIVND come from the germline V gene (reference sequence). The CDR3 spans 14 residues. Trimming cost V 4 bases and J 6 bases, with 12 bases left between them. CDR3 residues: CASSTPGGDEKLFF. DNA of the CDR3: TGTGCCAGTAGTACCCCGGGGGGCGATGAAAAACTGTTTTTT.

V usage is TRBV10-3 and J usage is TRBJ2-1; D possibly corresponds to TRBD1 (5 bases). Looked up from germline, CDR1 is ENHRY and CDR2 is SYGVKD. This CDR3 contains 12 residues. V was cut by 5 bases and J by 7 bases, with 9 bases left in between. The CDR3 sequence: CAISQQGNEQFF. The DNA for the CDR3 is TGTGCCATCAGTCAGCAGGGTAATGAGCAGTTCTTC.

The chain uses TRBV5-6 and TRBJ2-2, with D unresolved. The CDR3 is made up of 14 amino acids. Germline lookup yields CDR1 SGHDT and CDR2 YYEEEE. V was shortened by 0 bases and J by 4 bases, with 7 bases between the two germline ends. CDR3 DNA: TGTGCCAGCAGCTTGGAAGTTAGCACCGGGGAGCTGTTTTTT. Its protein product is CASSLEVSTGELFF.